The 8 T cell receptor beta chains reported below all come from one sample, sequenced in a study of regulatory T cells in long-lasting Graves disease (dated by TCRdb to the early 2020s). Library construction relied on multiplex PCR. This sample was sequenced with an Illumina HiSeq 4000. TCR beta libraries were built with iRepertoire HTBI primers and Arm-PCR amplification of CDR3 regions. TCRdb reprocessed the public reads (quality trimming at Q25 with fastp, clone calling with MiXCR) and kept in-frame beta chains. CDR3 protein duplicates are merged, each entry listing the most common genes and DNA. The sample table records 350,000 to 500,000 distinct CDR3 sequences; approximately 14% of these occur just once. Under 20% of the sample lies in the top ten. Taken with the paper, the label for time point translates to: newly diagnosed GD, antithyroid drugs for less than 3 months. For both TCR sequencing and RNA sequencing, RNA was extracted from PBMCs using TRIzol.

The same data also contributed to another study, on T cells in Graves' hyperthyroidism and ophthalmopathy.

Sequencing used peripheral blood mononuclear cells (PBMCs), obtained at new diagnosis, from a patient treated with antithyroid drugs. These receptors were collected from a woman in her forties or fifties with Graves disease. Donor details come from another sample of the same person, matched by shared clones.

This chain uses TRBV5-1 with TRBJ2-3, with TRBD2 matching 7 bases. Germline V gives CDR1 SGHRS, CDR2 YFSETQ. CDR3 length equals 14 residues. The trim removed 4 bases at V and 4 bases at J, leaving 6 bases unmatched. CDR3 coding DNA: TGCGCCAGCAGCAACCGGGACTACGCAGATACGCAGTATTTT. Translating gives CASSNRDYADTQYF.

This clonotype was picked up a small number of times. This rearrangement joins TRBV9 to TRBJ2-6; no firm D call. The CDR3 has 16 amino acids. V was clipped by 1 base and J by 4 bases, with 12 bases between them. Germline V gene lookup returns CDR1 SGDLS and CDR2 YYNGEE. CDR3 region: CASSVLPPGGANVLTF. The CDR3 bases are TGTGCCAGCAGCGTATTGCCACCCGGGGGGGCCAACGTCCTGACTTTC. Looking up the rest from reference TRBV9 and TRBJ2-6 gives the full variable domain: DSGVTQTPKHLITATGQRVTLRCSPRSGDLSVYWYQQSLDQGLQFLIQYYNGEERAKGNILERFSAQQFPDLHSELNLSSLELGDSALYFCASSVLPPGGANVLTFGAGSRLTVL.

This clonotype was observed many times. The J gene is TRBJ2-5, the V gene TRBV2, with 7 bases fitting TRBD2. Germline V gene sequence: CDR1 SNHLY, CDR2 FYNNEI. There are 18 residues in the CDR3. Trimming at V came to 6 bases and at J to 4 bases, leaving 20 bases not matched to a gene. The CDR3 sequence is CASRGPLASIQDGETQYF. In DNA form, the CDR3 reads TGTGCCAGCAGGGGGCCACTAGCGAGCATTCAGGACGGAGAGACCCAGTACTTC.

This clonotype was observed a few times. The chain combines TRBV5-1 with TRBJ1-4; 7 bases match TRBD1. Germline CDR1 reads SGHRS; CDR2 reads YFSETQ. J was trimmed by 4 bases and V by 7 bases; bases with no gene match: 13. This CDR3 contains 16 residues. CDR3 sequence: CASSLVPGQRNEKLFF. The CDR3 coding sequence is TGCGCCAGCTCGTTAGTTCCGGGACAGCGTAATGAAAAACTGTTTTTT.

This CDR3 is CSARDLGTSGPTYNEQFF. CDR3 DNA: TGCAGTGCTAGAGATCTAGGGACTAGCGGGCCTACCTACAATGAGCAGTTCTTC. The rearrangement joins TRBV20-1 to TRBJ2-1, with 12 bases identical to TRBD2. The CDR3 is made up of 18 amino acids. J was trimmed by 2 bases and V by 0 bases; bases with no gene match: 8. Germline CDR1 DFQATT, CDR2 SNEGSKA (reference sequence).

This clonotype has ten or more counts. The chain recombines TRBV11-2 with TRBJ2-1; TRBD1 matches 7 bases. The CDR3 consists of 15 residues. The V and J ends lost 7 bases and 3 bases, in that order; junction bases with no gene match: 9. The germline V gene has CDR1 SGHAT and CDR2 FQNNGV. The CDR3 coding sequence is TGTGCCAGCACCCAGGTGACAGGGAACTACAATGAGCAGTTCTTC. Its translation is CASTQVTGNYNEQFF.

The table lists this clonotype with many counts. This chain connects TRBV3-1 to TRBJ2-1, with TRBD1 identical over 8 bases. Germline V gene data show CDR1 as LGHDT and CDR2 as YNNKEL (reference sequence). V gave up 1 base and J gave up 7 bases; unmatched junction bases: 6. CDR3 length: 15 residues. The CDR3 DNA sequence: TGTGCCAGCAGCCAAGTCGGGACAGGTATTAATGAGCAGTTCTTC. Protein product: CASSQVGTGINEQFF.

This clonotype was found many times. The rearrangement uses TRBV28 and TRBJ1-1; D gene uncertain. There are 16 residues in the CDR3. The V and J ends lost 2 bases and 0 bases respectively, with 13 bases between them. Germline V CDR1 and CDR2: MDHEN, SYDVKM. In DNA form, the CDR3 reads TGTGCCAGCAGTTTAGGCGACTATTATTTGAACACTGAAGCTTTCTTT. Its protein is CASSLGDYYLNTEAFF. Complete variable domain (other parts from reference TRBV28 and TRBJ1-1): DVKVTQSSRYLVKRTGEKVFLECVQDMDHENMFWYRQDPGLGLRLIYFSYDVKMKEKGDIPEGYSVSREKKERFSLILESASTNQTSMYLCASSLGDYYLNTEAFFGQGTRLTVV.